These 23 T cell receptor beta chains were all obtained from the same sample, sequenced in a study of CD39 and CD103 CD8 tumor-infiltrating T cells listed by TCRdb under 2018. The library was built by means of the immunoSEQ multiplex PCR assay. TCRdb obtained this table from immuneACCESS and retained in-frame rearrangements with V and J assigned. These tables miss some clones; where compared with another copy, unresolved V genes account for less than half of the shortfall, and the remainder is unexplained. Across this sample there are under 20,000 clones, with 80% to 95% seen only once. The ten biggest clones cover more than 3.5% of the sample. Sequenced sample: CD8+ T cells sorted from blood. Read against the paper, the sample's cell subset or site label means: total memory CD8 T cells (CD45RA-CCR7+/-) from blood or uninvolved lymph node. The receptors here all came from a human donor with head and neck squamous cell carcinoma.

V usage is TRBV5-1 and J usage is TRBJ2-3, with D possibly being TRBD1 (6 bases). The CDR3 contains 19 residues. Germline values: CDR1 SGHRS, CDR2 YFSETQ. The V end lost 3 bases, the J end lost 3 bases, and 26 bases lay between the germline ends. The CDR3 here is CASSSPQEAAGEWTDTQYF. In DNA, the CDR3 is TGCGCCAGCAGCTCCCCCCAAGAAGCAGCAGGGGAATGGACAGATACGCAGTATTTT.

The rearrangement uses TRBV30 and TRBJ2-7; D might be TRBD2 (6 bases). The CDR3 runs to 15 residues. V was shortened by 3 bases and J by 4 bases, with 19 bases between the two germline ends. The germline gives CDR1 GTSNPN, CDR2 SVGIG (reference sequence). The CDR3 DNA reads as TGTGCCTGGAGCCTAAGTAGAACAGGACTATACGAGCAGTACTTC. Amino acids: CAWSLSRTGLYEQYF. Variable domain in full (rest from reference TRBV30 and TRBJ2-7): SQTIHQWPATLVQPVGSPLSLECTVEGTSNPNLYWYRQAAGRGLQLLFYSVGIGQISSEVPQNLSASRPQDRQFILSSKKLLLSDSGFYLCAWSLSRTGLYEQYFGPGTRLTVT.

This clone was detected once. The DNA of the CDR3 is TGCGCCAGCAGCCAAGTGCCCCTGTCCGCTGAAGCTTTCTTT. Translating it yields CASSQVPLSAEAFF. The rearrangement links TRBV4-1 to TRBJ1-1; D uncertain. Germline V gene sequence: CDR1 MGHRA, CDR2 YSYEKL. V lost 1 base and J lost 6, with 12 bases in between. The CDR3 spans 14 residues.

This clone came up once. This rearrangement joins TRBV7-8 to TRBJ1-1; unclear D gene. This CDR3 has 13 amino acids. The germline gives CDR1 SGHVS, CDR2 FQNEAQ. Trimming removed 3 bases at V and 4 bases at J, with 9 bases between. In DNA, the CDR3 is TGTGCCAGCAGCTTGTACGGGGTCACTGAAGCTTTCTTT. This sequence encodes CASSLYGVTEAFF.

The CDR3 sequence: CATGDSSNQPQHF. In nucleotides, the CDR3 is TGTGCCACGGGGGACAGCTCCAATCAGCCCCAGCATTTT. The rearrangement joins TRBV6-5 to TRBJ1-5; 7 nucleotides align to TRBD1. The CDR3 runs 13 residues. The V gene end was trimmed by 10 bases and the J gene end by 3 bases; junction bases not matched to a gene: 6. Germline CDR1 and CDR2: MNHEY and SVGAGI.

In nucleotides, the CDR3 is TGTGCCAGCAGCATACACTGGGACCGTCAAGCTTTCTTT. The encoded protein is CASSIHWDRQAFF. V usage is TRBV6-5 and J usage is TRBJ1-1, with D perhaps TRBD1 (5 bases). Trimming took 6 bases from V and 9 from J, leaving 17 bases between them. The CDR3 contains 13 residues. The V gene's germline CDR1 is MNHEY and CDR2 SVGAGI.

The CDR3 coding sequence is TGTGCCAGCAGCCAGGACAGGTTCGGCAATGAGCAGTTCTTC. Amino acid sequence: CASSQDRFGNEQFF. The genes are TRBV7-3 and TRBJ2-1, with 7 positions matching TRBD1. The length of the CDR3 is 14 residues. With V trimmed by 5 bases and J by 6 bases, 7 bases remained unmatched. CDR1 and CDR2 from the germline V gene are SGHTA and FQGTGA.

The chain joins TRBV7-9 to TRBJ2-4; D is uncertain. V was trimmed by 3 bases and J by 13 bases, leaving 16 bases between them. CDR3 length: 13 amino acids. Germline V lookup: CDR1 SEHNR, CDR2 FQNEAQ (reference sequence). CDR3 sequence (DNA): TGTGCCAGCAGCTTTGAGGAGTTGGATGGGCAGTACTTC. The encoded protein is CASSFEELDGQYF.

This chain uses TRBV21-1 with TRBJ1-2; the D call in the table, TRBD1, was not verified against the DNA. TRBV21-1 corresponds to a pseudogene. The CDR3 extends over 21 amino acids. This chain's CDR3 is CASSKINCTECVDSSNYGYTF. CDR3 DNA sequence: TGTGCCAGCAGCAAAATCAATTGTACAGAATGCGTCGACAGCTCTAACTATGGCTACACCTTC.

The chain links TRBV5-6 to TRBJ1-6, with D possibly being TRBD1 (6 bases). This CDR3 region has 14 residues. Trimming cost V 3 bases and J 7 bases, with 11 bases left between them. The V gene's germline CDR1 is SGHDT and CDR2 YYEEEE. CDR3 DNA: TGTGCCAGCAGCTACCAGGGGTTGAATTCACCCCTCCACTTT. Its protein product is CASSYQGLNSPLHF.

The rearrangement joins TRBV6-1 to TRBJ2-3; TRBD2 matches 9 bases. The CDR3 has 13 amino acids. The germline V gene has CDR1 MNHNS and CDR2 SASEGT. The J segment lost 4 bases and the V segment lost 8 bases, leaving 4 bases of the junction unmatched. CDR3 bases: TGTGCCAGCGAAGGCGGGGGGGCAGATACGCAGTATTTT. Translating it yields CASEGGGADTQYF.

The CDR3 DNA sequence: TGTGCCAGCAGCGACAGTATTAGCTCCTACAATGAGCAGTTCTTC. Amino acids: CASSDSISSYNEQFF. This chain links TRBV7-9 with TRBJ2-1; perhaps TRBD1 as D (5 bases). V was shortened by 5 bases and J by 0 bases, with 11 bases between the two germline ends. Germline CDR1 is SEHNR and CDR2 is FQNEAQ (reference sequence). CDR3 length equals 15 residues.

Comments on this clone: The junction differs from germline at one of its ends, possibly a read error. The chain joins TRBV2 to TRBJ1-4, with D perhaps TRBD1 (6 bases). This CDR3 comprises 16 residues. Germline V gives CDR1 SNHLY, CDR2 FYNNEI. CDR3 region: CASSRHPGTTDEKLFF. In DNA, the CDR3 is TGTGCCAGCAGTCGTCATCCCGGGACAACTGATGAAAAACTGTTTTTT. Full variable domain (missing parts from reference TRBV2 and TRBJ1-4): EPEVTQTPSHQVTQMGQEVILRCVPISNHLYFYWYRQILGQKVEFLVSFYNNEISEKSEIFDDQFSVERPDGSNFTLKIRSTKLEDSAMYFCASSRHPGTTDEKLFFGSGTQLSVL.

This chain connects TRBV27 to TRBJ1-2; D uncertain. V was trimmed by 0 bases and J by 1 base, leaving 9 bases between them. The CDR3 is 15 amino acids. CDR1 is MNHEY and CDR2 is SMNVEV in the germline V gene (reference sequence). The CDR3, as DNA: TGTGCCAGCAGTTTATCGATGGAGGGTAACTATGGCTACACCTTC. It translates to CASSLSMEGNYGYTF.

The rearrangement joins TRBV27 to TRBJ1-5; D remains ambiguous. The CDR3 contains 13 residues. Germline CDR1 is MNHEY and CDR2 is SMNVEV (reference sequence). V was shortened by 5 bases and J by 2 bases, with 7 bases between the two germline ends. In DNA, the CDR3 is TGTGCCAGCAGTCCGTGGGGCAATCAGCCCCAGCATTTT. Its translation: CASSPWGNQPQHF.

This chain joins TRBV25-1 and TRBJ1-5; no clear D gene. Germline V CDR1 and CDR2: MGHDK, SYGVNS. With 4 bases removed from V and 7 bases from J, the gap between germline ends came to 14 bases. This CDR3 contains 14 residues. CDR3 DNA sequence: TGTGCCAGCAGTGGGGCCCTCTCGGGACAGCCCCAGCATTTT. It translates to CASSGALSGQPQHF.

The chain employs TRBV11-2 and TRBJ1-4; tentatively, D is TRBD1 (5 bases). In germline, CDR1 is SGHAT, CDR2 FQNNGV. CDR3 length equals 16 residues. V lost 0 bases and J 6 bases, leaving 14 bases between the germline ends. As DNA, the CDR3 is TGTGCCAGCAGCTTAGATTACCGGGACGGATATGAAAAACTGTTTTTT. Encoded protein: CASSLDYRDGYEKLFF.

The table lists this clone with a few counts. V gene TRBV19 combines with J gene TRBJ1-2, with 8 bases aligning to TRBD1. V was clipped by 4 bases and J by 6 bases; unmatched bases: 4. CDR3 length equals 13 residues. Germline V gene lookup returns CDR1 LNHDA and CDR2 SQIVND (reference sequence). CDR3 bases: TGTGCCAGTAGTAGAGGCAGGGGGCATGGCTACACCTTC. Encoded protein: CASSRGRGHGYTF.

The chain combines TRBV4-1 with TRBJ1-2; no clear D gene. This CDR3 is built from 13 residues. V shed 1 base and J shed 7 bases, with 10 bases lying between them. Germline values: CDR1 MGHRA, CDR2 YSYEKL. The DNA for the CDR3 is TGCGCCAGCAGCCAAGTCCCGAAAGCTGGCTACACCTTC. It yields the protein CASSQVPKAGYTF.

The table lists this clone with a count of one. The chain links TRBV7-6 to TRBJ2-1, with D hard to call. V dropped 5 bases and J dropped 8 bases, with 10 bases sitting between them. Germline CDR1 and CDR2: SGHVS and FNYEAQ. This CDR3 region has 12 residues. The CDR3 loop reads CASSPSVDEQFF. The CDR3 region has the DNA TGTGCCAGCAGCCCCTCCGTTGATGAGCAGTTCTTC.

V and J are TRBV28 and TRBJ1-4; 7 bases map to TRBD1. The CDR3 runs to 14 residues. Germline values: CDR1 MDHEN, CDR2 SYDVKM. Trimming cost V 10 bases and J 3 bases; bases outside gene matches: 8. CDR3 sequence: CATKRQGANEKLFF. The CDR3 nucleotides read TGTGCCACCAAAAGACAGGGAGCTAATGAAAAACTGTTTTTT.

This chain links TRBV2 with TRBJ2-7; D ambiguous. Trimming stripped 5 bases from V and 5 bases from J, with 13 bases between. The CDR3 has 13 residues. Per the germline V gene, CDR1 is SNHLY and CDR2 is FYNNEI. CDR3 amino acids: CASSSRLGHEQYF. DNA for the CDR3: TGTGCCAGCAGTAGTCGATTAGGGCACGAGCAGTACTTC.

The chain has TRBV5-1 and TRBJ1-2; 8 nucleotides match TRBD1. This CDR3 comprises 15 residues. CDR1 is SGHRS, CDR2 YFSETQ, per germline. Unmatched junction bases numbered 5, after V lost 0 bases and J lost 4 bases. The CDR3 sequence is CASSLAGGTTYGYTF. As DNA, the CDR3 is TGCGCCAGCAGCTTGGCAGGGGGCACTACCTATGGCTACACCTTC.